These 7 T cell receptor beta chains were all obtained from the same sample, sequenced in a study of blood T cells in healthy people across ages. A second PCR of 7 to 11 cycles used a sample-barcoded 5' primer and a J-beta primer mix. Via MiXCR, TCRdb re-called the 5' RACE reads, giving one row per CDR3 protein. Among about 970,000 distinct CDR3 sequences listed, roughly 50% were seen once. Sequenced material: blood. The receptor set was obtained from a woman aged 55-75 years in good health.

The chain couples TRBV12-3 or TRBV12-4 to TRBJ2-1, with D unresolved. With 5 bases removed from V and 8 bases from J, the gap between germline ends came to 16 bases. There are 14 residues in the CDR3. CDR3: CASSPMGISDEQFF. The CDR3 coding sequence is TGTGCCAGCAGTCCTATGGGGATAAGCGATGAGCAGTTCTTC.

The sample holds a few counts of this clonotype. V usage is TRBV10-3 and J usage is TRBJ1-4; D might be TRBD1 (6 bases). From germline, CDR1 is ENHRY and CDR2 SYGVKD. This CDR3 spans 13 amino acids. Trimming stripped 0 bases from V and 8 bases from J, with 7 bases between. The CDR3 here is CAISESRGEKLFF. CDR3 DNA sequence: TGTGCCATCAGTGAGTCCAGGGGAGAAAAACTGTTTTTT.

The chain employs TRBV12-3 or TRBV12-4 and TRBJ2-3; no definite D call. The CDR3 runs to 11 residues. Trimming took 7 bases from V and 6 from J, leaving 8 bases between them. The CDR3 reads CASKYGDTQYF. The CDR3 bases are TGTGCCAGCAAGTATGGGGATACGCAGTATTTT.

The chain joins TRBV7-9 to TRBJ2-1, with 9 bases identical to TRBD2. J lost 5 bases, V lost 5 bases, and 10 bases had no gene match. The CDR3 consists of 16 residues. The germline gives CDR1 SEHNR, CDR2 FQNEAQ (reference sequence). The CDR3 sequence: CASSLLSSGTNNEQFF. As DNA, the CDR3 is TGTGCCAGCAGCCTTTTGTCTAGCGGGACTAACAATGAGCAGTTCTTC. The variable domain in full, with the rest retrieved from reference TRBV7-9 and TRBJ2-1, is DTGVSQNPRHKITKRGQNVTFRCDPISEHNRLYWYRQTLGQGPEFLTYFQNEAQLEKSRLLSDRFSAERPKGSFSTLEIQRTEQGDSAMYLCASSLLSSGTNNEQFFGPGTRLTVL.

This rearrangement joins TRBV24-1 to TRBJ2-7, with TRBD2 identical over 8 bases. CDR1 and CDR2 (germline): KGHDR, SFDVKD. Trimming removed 2 bases from V and 3 bases from J; junction bases left unmatched: 5. CDR3 length: 15 residues. CDR3 in amino acids: CATSDSGGRNYEQYF. CDR3 coding DNA: TGTGCCACCAGTGATTCTGGCGGGAGGAACTACGAGCAGTACTTC.

On this clonotype: The germline gene is not matched at one end of the junction; a read error may be the cause. J is TRBJ2-3 and V is TRBV2; 10 positions match TRBD1. CDR1 is SNHLY and CDR2 is FYNNEI in the germline V gene. The CDR3 covers 16 residues. This CDR3 reads CASSYPGQGITDTRYF. CDR3 sequence (DNA): TGTGCCAGCAGTTATCCGGGACAGGGGATCACAGATACGCGGTATTTT. Full variable domain (remainder filled in from reference TRBV2 and TRBJ2-3): EPEVTQTPSHQVTQMGQEVILRCVPISNHLYFYWYRQILGQKVEFLVSFYNNEISEKSEIFDDQFSVERPDGSNFTLKIRSTKLEDSAMYFCASSYPGQGITDTRYFGPGTRLTVL.

This sequence joins TRBV6-1 and TRBJ2-3; 7 positions match TRBD1. Germline V gene data show CDR1 as MNHNS and CDR2 as SASEGT. The CDR3 runs 13 residues. The V segment lost 8 bases and the J segment 3 bases; nucleotides outside the gene matches: 5. CDR3 amino acids: CASRQGVTDTQYF. The CDR3, as DNA: TGTGCCAGCCGACAGGGAGTTACAGATACGCAGTATTTT.